This TCR beta chain was identified during a study of cytomegalovirus exposure and HLA in healthy donors. The CDR3 is 15 residues long. CDR1 is SGHAT and CDR2 is FQNNGV in the germline V gene. V lost 3 bases and J lost 0, with 8 bases in between. PCR used 60 Vbeta primers and 13 Jbeta primers. Method: immunoSEQ multiplex PCR; TCRdb's copy keeps in-frame clones and lacks some. The sample gives around 65,000 clones, more than 70% of which show up once; roughly 51% is in the top ten. The chain uses TRBV11-2 and TRBJ2-2, with a possible D match to TRBD2 (5 bases). Sequencing was carried out using PBMCs. This clonotype was sampled from a man in his fifties or sixties in good health and CMV-seropositive. CDR3 coding DNA: TGTGCCAGCAGCTTTGACGGGGCGAACACCGGGGAGCTGTTTTTT. This encodes CASSFDGANTGELFF.